A selection of T cell receptor beta chains follows, all from one sample in a study of CD8 T cells in ankylosing spondylitis. TCRdb processed the 5' RACE reads anew with MiXCR; each CDR3 protein has one entry. The data contain under 850,000 distinct CDR3 sequences, about 20% of them singletons. Material for sequencing was blood, either unsorted or a sorted T cell fraction (not recorded which). The receptors shown here come from a male donor with ankylosing spondylitis. The CDR3 runs from the conserved cysteine through the conserved F or W. Clone size appears in some rows only: once, few, many, or a class for an expanded clone.

TRBJ2-7,few,TRBV20-1,CSARGLDRGYEQYF
TRBJ2-1,few,TRBV19,CASSMSGGAHSYNEQFF
TRBJ2-1,.,TRBV7-6,CASSLGERGVGEQFF
TRBJ2-1,few,TRBV16,CASSHTGTTYNEQFF
TRBJ2-2,.,TRBV15,CATSRPGNTGELFF
TRBJ2-7,.,TRBV27,CASSSWPIYEQYF
TRBJ1-6,.,TRBV12-3/TRBV12-4,CASSRGTGSPSGSPLHF
TRBJ2-2,few,TRBV4-3,CASSQDRGMITGELFF
TRBJ2-1,.,TRBV28,CASSFLLRSFGEQFF
TRBJ1-1,.,TRBV29-1,CSVDDRGMNTEAFF
TRBJ1-1,many,TRBV5-1,CASSLQTGNTEAFF
TRBJ2-3,.,TRBV5-1,CASRVLGGTDTQYF
TRBJ1-2,.,TRBV12-3/TRBV12-4,CASSFITVEGYTF
TRBJ2-7,.,TRBV6-2/TRBV6-3,CASSYAGPSYEQYF
TRBJ2-5,few,TRBV6-5,CASSHPERGLTQYF
TRBJ2-2,few,TRBV9,CASSVRRLGGGTGELFF
TRBJ1-6,.,TRBV4-2,CASSQENSLGSPLHF
TRBJ1-1,few,TRBV6-1,CASTKQGMNTEAFF
TRBJ1-1,.,TRBV3-1,CASSQRAGRPEAFF
TRBJ2-1,few,TRBV28,CAIKGLAGVMDEQFF
TRBJ1-5,.,TRBV20-1,CSARETYRDRREPQHF
TRBJ2-6,few,TRBV20-1,CSASSGSGANVLTF
TRBJ2-7,few,TRBV6-2/TRBV6-3,CASYGLADSSYEQYF
TRBJ2-3,few,TRBV7-9,CASSPGTFSTDTQYF
TRBJ1-2,.,TRBV15,CATSRLTESGYTF
TRBJ1-5,.,TRBV20-1,CSAISPGQGNNQPQHF
TRBJ2-2,many,TRBV5-1,CASSLTSNTGELFF
TRBJ2-3,.,TRBV18,CASSPQLSATDTQYF
TRBJ2-3,.,TRBV10-3,CASSRRLAGGIDGTDTQYF
TRBJ1-2,.,TRBV12-3/TRBV12-4,CASSSTSGQMYGYTF
TRBJ2-2,.,TRBV5-1,CASSLALQTGELFF
TRBJ1-5,many,TRBV5-5,CASSLGQGAGGSNQPQHF
TRBJ2-2,.,TRBV20-1,CSARDRGKPNTGELFF
TRBJ1-1,.,TRBV5-1,CASGGGGAMNTEAFF
TRBJ2-7,few,TRBV30,CAWNLGTSGTGEQYF
TRBJ2-1,.,TRBV6-2/TRBV6-3,CASTNSGRSYNEQFF
TRBJ2-1,.,TRBV4-1,CASSYEGSGNEQFF
TRBJ2-3,.,TRBV7-2,CASSRTAGGGGTDTQYF
TRBJ2-5,.,TRBV10-2,CASSESEGVDRQETQYF
TRBJ2-3,.,TRBV7-2,CASSLGGSGDRDTQYF
TRBJ2-3,few,TRBV7-8,CASSLFSGRPRGTDTQYF